This T cell receptor beta chain stems from a study of blood T cell repertoires in COVID-19. Overall study: Material from acute and convalescent COVID-19 was sourced from the United States, Italy and Spain. From T cells, B-cell-depleted T cells, or PBMCs came the material, which was cDNA or gDNA.

Per the original data handling: Reference gene primer amplification yielded estimated nucleated cell counts. Profiled with immunoSEQ multiplex PCR; TCRdb holds only in-frame clones, not every one. D and trimming were read from the DNA, whereas the V and J calls and clone size are those reported in that table. The sample includes about 200,000 clones, 87% of them seen just once. Trimming took 5 bases from V and 6 from J, leaving 8 bases between them. CDR3 length: 12 amino acids. The germline CDR1 and CDR2 sequences are SGHAT and FQNNGV. The clonotype originates from a man aged 55 to 70 with active or convalescent COVID-19. Sequencing was carried out using peripheral blood. J is TRBJ2-1 and V is TRBV11-2, with D unresolved. For the CDR3, the DNA is TGTGCCAGCAGCCCTACAGCCAATGAGCAGTTCTTC. Protein: CASSPTANEQFF. The entire variable domain, with the rest obtained from reference TRBV11-2 and TRBJ2-1, is as follows: EAGVAQSPRYKIIEKRQSVAFWCNPISGHATLYWYQQILGQGPKLLIQFQNNGVVDDSQLPKDRFSAERLKGVDSTLKIQPAKLEDSAVYLCASSPTANEQFFGPGTRLTVL.